The 15 T cell receptor beta chains below come from one sample, sequenced in a study of CD8+CD57+ T cells in acquired aplastic anemia. Template material for TCR beta VDJ and CDR3 profiling consisted of genomic DNA. Via MiXCR, TCRdb re-called the reads, giving one row per CDR3 protein. Of roughly 50,000 distinct CDR3 sequences listed, approximately 78% are singletons. What was sequenced was sorted CD4+, CD8+, or CD8+CD57+ T cells (not recorded which) from PBMCs. The receptors originated from a human donor in good health, serving as a control.

This clonotype came up a few times. An end of the junction differs from the germline gene, which may be a read error. The chain joins TRBV29-1 to TRBJ2-7; D gene unclear. In germline, CDR1 is SQVTM, CDR2 ANQGSEA. The CDR3 length is 11 residues. The CDR3 region is CSGGISHEQYF. CDR3 bases: TGCAGCGGTGGGATCTCCCACGAGCAGTACTTC.

CDR3 bases: TGTGCCAGCAGCTTAGGGGCAGGGCTGGGAAACACCATATATTTT. This sequence encodes CASSLGAGLGNTIYF. The chain recombines TRBV7-6 with TRBJ1-3, with D perhaps TRBD1 (5 bases). The CDR3 contains 15 residues. CDR1 SGHVS and CDR2 FNYEAQ come from the germline V gene. Trimming shortened V by 1 base and J by 4 bases, and 11 bases separated the two germline ends.

This chain connects TRBV5-6 to TRBJ2-5; 11 bases are shared with TRBD2. The CDR3 runs 16 residues. The germline V gene has CDR1 SGHDT and CDR2 YYEEEE. With V trimmed by 4 bases and J by 2 bases, 7 bases remained unmatched. Written as DNA, the CDR3 is TGTGCCAGCAGCCAAGGGGTAGCGGGGGGGCAAGAGACCCAGTACTTC. Amino acids: CASSQGVAGGQETQYF.

This clonotype is medium-sized by share. The J gene is TRBJ1-2, the V gene TRBV29-1; TRBD1 might be the D (5 bases). The CDR3 covers 12 residues. Looked up from germline, CDR1 is SQVTM and CDR2 is ANQGSEA. Trimming removed 7 bases at V and 4 bases at J, with 13 bases between. CDR3 region: CSAESGAYGYTF. The CDR3 nucleotides are TGCAGCGCCGAATCTGGGGCCTATGGCTACACCTTC.

The V and J genes are TRBV2 and TRBJ1-1; no reliable D call. This CDR3 is built from 12 residues. The V gene lost 5 bases and the J gene lost 10 bases, with 14 bases spanning the gap. Germline V gene sequence: CDR1 SNHLY, CDR2 FYNNEI. The CDR3 sequence is CASSPSSGRAFF. The CDR3 nucleotides are TGTGCCAGCAGTCCCTCTTCCGGGAGAGCTTTCTTT.

This clonotype was counted a single time. The rearrangement uses TRBV15 and TRBJ1-5; D is unclear. V lost 2 bases to trimming and J lost 6 bases, with 11 bases between them. Germline CDR1 is LNHNV and CDR2 is YYDKDF (reference sequence). CDR3 size: 14 residues. This CDR3 reads CATSRIDPGQPQHF. The CDR3 DNA is TGTGCCACCAGCAGAATCGACCCGGGTCAGCCCCAGCATTTT.

In its sample, this clonotype was seen once. The genes are TRBV5-1 and TRBJ2-3; 7 bases are shared with TRBD2. The CDR3 consists of 13 residues. Trimming took 7 bases from V and 6 from J; bases not matched to a gene: 8. The germline V gene encodes CDR1 SGHRS and CDR2 YFSETQ. The CDR3 loop reads CASGRDYSDTQYF. For the CDR3, the DNA is TGCGCCAGCGGGCGGGACTACAGTGATACGCAGTATTTT.

V gene TRBV2 combines with J gene TRBJ1-2, with D possibly TRBD1 on 6 matching bases. Looked up from germline, CDR1 is SNHLY and CDR2 is FYNNEI. Trimming removed 5 bases at V and 3 bases at J, with 16 bases between. The CDR3 length is 15 residues. CDR3 in DNA: TGTGCCAGCAGTTCCGTCTCGGGGGGGCACTATGGCTACACCTTC. This gives the protein CASSSVSGGHYGYTF.

The chain carries TRBV10-3 and TRBJ2-3, with D tentatively TRBD2 (6 bases). Germline values: CDR1 ENHRY, CDR2 SYGVKD. This CDR3 region has 16 residues. Trimming removed 0 bases from V and 6 bases from J, with 16 bases in between. CDR3 sequence (DNA): TGTGCCATCAGTGAGTCGGAGGAGGGCCAAGGGGATACGCAGTATTTT. Translating gives CAISESEEGQGDTQYF.

This clonotype was recorded a few times. This chain links TRBV15 with TRBJ1-1; 7 nucleotides align to TRBD1. The V segment lost 0 bases and the J segment 8 bases; nucleotides outside the gene matches: 0. The CDR3 covers 12 residues. The germline gives CDR1 LNHNV, CDR2 YYDKDF (reference sequence). CDR3: CATSREDREAFF. CDR3 in DNA: TGTGCCACCAGCAGAGAGGACAGGGAAGCTTTCTTT. The full variable domain, in which reference TRBV15 and TRBJ1-1 provide the parts outside the CDR3, is DAMVIQNPRYQVTQFGKPVTLSCSQTLNHNVMYWYQQKSSQAPKLLFHYYDKDFNNEADTPDNFQSRRPNTSFCFLDIRSPGLGDTAMYLCATSREDREAFFGQGTRLTVV.

The chain carries TRBV29-1 and TRBJ2-5, with TRBD2 as a possible D gene (6 bases). The CDR3 extends over 12 amino acids. Germline CDR1 SQVTM, CDR2 ANQGSEA. V lost 4 bases and J lost 5, with 11 bases in between. Written as DNA, the CDR3 is TGCAGCGTTGTGCTTCTAGCGGAGACCCAGTACTTC. Residues: CSVVLLAETQYF.

This clonotype was found a few times. The chain has TRBV19 and TRBJ1-6; D is ambiguous. The CDR3 totals 14 residues. With 4 bases removed from V and 7 bases from J, the gap between germline ends came to 11 bases. Germline V gene data show CDR1 as LNHDA and CDR2 as SQIVND (reference sequence). The CDR3 nucleotides read TGTGCCAGTAGTAGCCCCTCGGGGAATTCACCCCTCCACTTT. It encodes CASSSPSGNSPLHF.

V is TRBV10-2 and J is TRBJ2-3; D is unclear. V lost 6 bases and J 5 bases, leaving 15 bases between the germline ends. The germline gives CDR1 WSHSY, CDR2 SAAADI. There are 14 residues in the CDR3. The CDR3 reads CASRGVGGGDTQYF. The CDR3 DNA reads as TGCGCCAGCAGAGGAGTCGGTGGCGGAGATACGCAGTATTTT.

This sequence joins TRBV6-1 and TRBJ2-1; the D gene could be TRBD1 or TRBD2 (7 bases each). Trimming shortened V by 5 bases and J by 6 bases, and 17 bases separated the two germline ends. Germline V lookup: CDR1 MNHNS, CDR2 SASEGT. The CDR3 totals 15 residues. CDR3 coding DNA: TGTGCCAGCAGTCGCAGGGGGGAGGGGCTCAATGAGCAGTTCTTC. It encodes CASSRRGEGLNEQFF.

The rearrangement joins TRBV7-2 to TRBJ1-1; D remains unclear. The V gene lost 5 bases and the J gene lost 1 base, with 8 bases spanning the gap. The CDR3 is 13 amino acids. The germline V gene encodes CDR1 SGHTA and CDR2 FQGNSA. The DNA of the CDR3 is TGTGCCAGCAGCCCGATGAAGAACACTGAAGCTTTCTTT. This sequence encodes CASSPMKNTEAFF. The full variable domain, its missing parts supplied by reference TRBV7-2 and TRBJ1-1, is GAGVSQSPSNKVTEKGKDVELRCDPISGHTALYWYRQSLGQGLEFLIYFQGNSAPDKSGLPSDRFSAERTGGSVSTLTIQRTQQEDSAVYLCASSPMKNTEAFFGQGTRLTVV.